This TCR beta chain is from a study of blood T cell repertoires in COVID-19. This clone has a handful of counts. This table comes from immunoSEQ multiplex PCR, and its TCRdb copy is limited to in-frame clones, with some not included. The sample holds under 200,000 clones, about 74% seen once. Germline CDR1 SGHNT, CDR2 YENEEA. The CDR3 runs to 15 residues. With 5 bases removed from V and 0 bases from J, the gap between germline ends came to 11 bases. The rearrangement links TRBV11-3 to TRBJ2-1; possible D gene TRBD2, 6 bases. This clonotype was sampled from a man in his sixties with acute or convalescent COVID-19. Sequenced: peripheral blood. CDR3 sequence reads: CASSPGTDSYNEQFF. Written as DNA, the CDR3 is TGTGCCAGCAGCCCAGGGACTGACTCCTACAATGAGCAGTTCTTC.